Detailed here is one T cell receptor beta chain. Some clones are missing from TCRdb's copy, which holds only in-frame ones; the method was immunoSEQ multiplex PCR. Of some 80,000 clones listed, about 89% were seen once; the top ten hold about 0.9%. This record comes from a study of T cell changes during pregnancy in multiple sclerosis. Sequencing was performed on peripheral blood, taken in the first trimester of pregnancy. This sequence originates from a female donor in good health, enrolled as a control in a pregnancy study.

The CDR3 here is CASSYRQGRQPQHF. The CDR3 nucleotides are TGTGCCAGCAGTTACAGGCAGGGCCGGCAGCCCCAGCATTTT. The chain uses TRBV6-5 and TRBJ1-5, with a weak D call TRBD1 (5 bases). Germline loops: CDR1 MNHEY, CDR2 SVGAGI. The ends were cut back, 2 bases at V and 7 bases at J, with 12 bases in the middle. CDR3 length: 14 residues.